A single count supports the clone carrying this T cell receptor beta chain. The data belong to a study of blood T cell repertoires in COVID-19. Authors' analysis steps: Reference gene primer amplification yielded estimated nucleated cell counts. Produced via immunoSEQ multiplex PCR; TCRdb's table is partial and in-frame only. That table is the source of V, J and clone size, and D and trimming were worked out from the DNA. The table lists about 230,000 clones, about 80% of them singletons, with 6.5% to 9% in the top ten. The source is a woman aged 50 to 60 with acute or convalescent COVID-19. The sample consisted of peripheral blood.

The CDR3 sequence: CASSPRSRAHEQYF. CDR3 DNA sequence: TGTGCCAGCAGCCCCAGGAGCAGGGCCCACGAGCAGTACTTC. The chain links TRBV11-2 to TRBJ2-7; D may be TRBD1 (5 bases). Germline values: CDR1 SGHAT, CDR2 FQNNGV. The CDR3 consists of 14 residues. The V end lost 5 bases, the J end lost 5 bases, and 16 bases lay between the germline ends.